The source of this T cell receptor beta chain is a study of response to subunit inactivated influenza vaccine. TCRdb itself ran the RT-PCR reads through MiXCR, one entry per CDR3 protein. The sample includes about 800,000 distinct CDR3 sequences, around 20% of them seen just once. Study findings and constraints: Authors suggested few new T cells are recruited by each seasonal influenza vaccination.

The CDR3 has 14 residues. The germline V gene encodes CDR1 KGHSY and CDR2 FQNENV. After removal of 0 bases from V and 4 bases from J, the junction contained 2 bases not matched to a gene. This clonotype appeared a few times. Antigen specificity is unknown. The specimen was PBMCs from blood, collected more than 4 days after vaccination. V usage is TRBV16 and J usage is TRBJ1-1, with 7 bases aligning to TRBD1. This receptor was obtained from a man between 50 and 59 years old who received an inactivated influenza vaccine. For the CDR3, the DNA is TGTGCCAGCAGCCAATCGACAGGGACCACTGAAGCTTTCTTT. Translating gives CASSQSTGTTEAFF.